This paragraph covers one T cell receptor (beta chain) sequence. Antigen: not known. Each donor was healthy, and each was a bone marrow donor. PCR primers comprised 60 Vbeta and 13 Jbeta primers. Using immunoSEQ multiplex PCR, the repertoire was profiled, and TCRdb retains in-frame clones only, with some absent. This sample has around 100,000 clones; about 71% occur once, and the top ten carry about 3.5%. CDR1 is MNHEY, CDR2 SVGAGI, per germline. The V gene lost 0 bases and the J gene lost 0 bases, with 9 bases spanning the gap. The length of the CDR3 is 16 residues. This sample is part of a study of cytomegalovirus exposure and HLA in healthy donors. Study outcomes and limitations: Presence/absence analyses assumed roughly uniform sequencing depth across donors. Accurate HLA-A and HLA-B prediction from TCR beta sequences was reported for most subjects.

The receptor was isolated from a woman aged 50 to 60 in good health and CMV-seronegative. The specimen sequenced was PBMCs. This chain connects TRBV6-5 to TRBJ2-4; no definite D call. CDR3 protein: CASSYSPVPAKNIQYF. CDR3 nucleotides: TGTGCCAGCAGTTACTCACCGGTCCCAGCCAAAAACATTCAGTACTTC.